This T cell receptor beta chain comes out of a study of blood T cell repertoires in COVID-19. Study details: The United States, Italy and Spain provided the acute and convalescent COVID-19 samples. T cells, B-cell-depleted T cells, or PBMCs supplied cDNA or gDNA.

The CDR3 contains 14 residues. The germline gives CDR1 SEHNR, CDR2 FQNEAQ (reference sequence). The V gene end was trimmed by 5 bases and the J gene end by 7 bases; junction bases not matched to a gene: 7. Per the original methods: By means of reference gene primer amplification, nucleated cell counts were estimated. The data were produced by immunoSEQ multiplex PCR, yet TCRdb's version contains in-frame clones alone and is incomplete. Clone size and the V and J calls come from that table; the DNA yielded D and trimming. The data contain 75,000 to 100,000 clones, around 85% of them singletons. Sample: peripheral blood. The TCR comes from a man between 60 and 75 years old with acute or convalescent COVID-19. The chain carries TRBV7-9 and TRBJ1-1; 10 bases are a match to TRBD1. The DNA for the CDR3 is TGTGCCAGCAGCCCCAGGGACAGGGGTGGTGAAGCTTTCTTT. Translation: CASSPRDRGGEAFF.